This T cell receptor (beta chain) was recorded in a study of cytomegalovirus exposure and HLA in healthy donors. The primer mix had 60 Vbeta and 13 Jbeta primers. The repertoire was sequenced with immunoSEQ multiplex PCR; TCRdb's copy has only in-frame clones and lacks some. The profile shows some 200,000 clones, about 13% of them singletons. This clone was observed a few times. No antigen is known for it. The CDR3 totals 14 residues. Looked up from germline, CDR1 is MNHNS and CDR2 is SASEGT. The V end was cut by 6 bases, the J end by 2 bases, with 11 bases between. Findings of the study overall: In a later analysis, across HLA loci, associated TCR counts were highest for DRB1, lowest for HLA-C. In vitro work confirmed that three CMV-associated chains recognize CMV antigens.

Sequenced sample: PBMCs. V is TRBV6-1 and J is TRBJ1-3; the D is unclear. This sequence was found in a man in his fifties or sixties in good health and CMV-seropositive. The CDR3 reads CASSPGPTGNTIYF. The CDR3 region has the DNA TGTGCCAGCAGCCCCGGTCCGACTGGAAACACCATATATTTT.